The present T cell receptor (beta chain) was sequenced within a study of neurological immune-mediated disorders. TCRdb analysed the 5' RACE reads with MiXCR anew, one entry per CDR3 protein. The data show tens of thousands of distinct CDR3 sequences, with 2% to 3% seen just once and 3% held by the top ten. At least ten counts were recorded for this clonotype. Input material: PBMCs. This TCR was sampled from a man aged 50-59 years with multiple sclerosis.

The DNA of the CDR3 is TGCAGTGCTAGCCTCACCACCGGGGAGCTGTTTTTT. This sequence encodes CSASLTTGELFF. This chain links TRBV20-1 with TRBJ2-2; D uncertain. Per germline, CDR1 DFQATT and CDR2 SNEGSKA (reference sequence). The V gene lost 3 bases and the J gene lost 4 bases, with 6 bases spanning the gap. The CDR3 has 12 amino acids.